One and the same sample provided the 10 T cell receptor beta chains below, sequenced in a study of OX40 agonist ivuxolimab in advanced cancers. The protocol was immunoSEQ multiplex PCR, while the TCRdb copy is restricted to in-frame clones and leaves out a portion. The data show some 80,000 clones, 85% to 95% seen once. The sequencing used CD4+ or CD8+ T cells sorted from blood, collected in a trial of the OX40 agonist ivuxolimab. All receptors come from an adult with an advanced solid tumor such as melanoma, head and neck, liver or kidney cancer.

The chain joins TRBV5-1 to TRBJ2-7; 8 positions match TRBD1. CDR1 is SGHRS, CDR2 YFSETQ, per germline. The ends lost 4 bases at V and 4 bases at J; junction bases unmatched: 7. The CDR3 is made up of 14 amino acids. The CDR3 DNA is TGCGCCAGCAGCCCACAGGGGGTCGTATACGAGCAGTACTTC. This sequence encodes CASSPQGVVYEQYF.

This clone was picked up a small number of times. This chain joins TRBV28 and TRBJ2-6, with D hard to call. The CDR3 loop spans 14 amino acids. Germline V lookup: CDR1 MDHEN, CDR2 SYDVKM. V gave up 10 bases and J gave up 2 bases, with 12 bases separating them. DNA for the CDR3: TGTGCCACAAATCGGGTGGCTGGGGCCAACGTCCTGACTTTC. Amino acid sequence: CATNRVAGANVLTF. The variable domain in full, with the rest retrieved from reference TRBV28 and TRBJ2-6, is DVKVTQSSRYLVKRTGEKVFLECVQDMDHENMFWYRQDPGLGLRLIYFSYDVKMKEKGDIPEGYSVSREKKERFSLILESASTNQTSMYLCATNRVAGANVLTFGAGSRLTVL.

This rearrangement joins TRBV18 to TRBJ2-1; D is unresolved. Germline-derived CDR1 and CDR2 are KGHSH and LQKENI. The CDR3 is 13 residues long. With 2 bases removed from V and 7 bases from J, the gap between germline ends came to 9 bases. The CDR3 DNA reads TGTGCCAGCTCACCAGGGGTGGGAAATGAGCAGTTCTTC. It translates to CASSPGVGNEQFF.

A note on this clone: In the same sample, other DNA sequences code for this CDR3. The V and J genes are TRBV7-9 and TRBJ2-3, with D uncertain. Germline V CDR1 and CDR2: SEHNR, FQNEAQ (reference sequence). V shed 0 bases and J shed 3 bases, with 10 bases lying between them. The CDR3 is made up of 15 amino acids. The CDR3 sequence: CASSLAGQATDTQYF. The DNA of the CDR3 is TGTGCCAGCAGCTTAGCGGGCCAGGCGACAGATACGCAGTATTTT. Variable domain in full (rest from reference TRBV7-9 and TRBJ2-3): DTGVSQNPRHKITKRGQNVTFRCDPISEHNRLYWYRQTLGQGPEFLTYFQNEAQLEKSRLLSDRFSAERPKGSFSTLEIQRTEQGDSAMYLCASSLAGQATDTQYFGPGTRLTVL.

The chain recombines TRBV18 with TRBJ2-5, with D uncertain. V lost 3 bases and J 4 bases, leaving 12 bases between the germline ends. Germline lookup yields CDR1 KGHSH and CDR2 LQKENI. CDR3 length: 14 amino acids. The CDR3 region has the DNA TGTGCCAGCTCACCGACTGTTCAAGGAGAGACCCAGTACTTC. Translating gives CASSPTVQGETQYF.

The DNA of the CDR3 is TGTGCCAGCAGCTTAGGGCAGGGGGTCGAAAAACTGTTTTTT. This encodes CASSLGQGVEKLFF. The chain couples TRBV11-2 to TRBJ1-4; 7 bases match TRBD1. The germline CDR1 and CDR2 sequences are SGHAT and FQNNGV. With V trimmed by 1 base and J by 8 bases, 4 bases remained unmatched. CDR3 size: 14 residues.

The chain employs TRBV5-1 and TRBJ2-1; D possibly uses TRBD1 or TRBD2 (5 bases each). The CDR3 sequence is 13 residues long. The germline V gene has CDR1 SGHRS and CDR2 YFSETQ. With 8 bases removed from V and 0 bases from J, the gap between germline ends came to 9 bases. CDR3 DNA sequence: TGCGCCAGTGGGACCGGCTCCTACAATGAGCAGTTCTTC. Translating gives CASGTGSYNEQFF.

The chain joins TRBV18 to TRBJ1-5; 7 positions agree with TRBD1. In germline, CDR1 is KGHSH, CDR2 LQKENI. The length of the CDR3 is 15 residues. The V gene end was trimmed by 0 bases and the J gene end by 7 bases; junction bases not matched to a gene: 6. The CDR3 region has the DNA TGTGCCAGCTCACCACCAGAGGGGGCAGGCCAGCCCCAGCATTTT. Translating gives CASSPPEGAGQPQHF.

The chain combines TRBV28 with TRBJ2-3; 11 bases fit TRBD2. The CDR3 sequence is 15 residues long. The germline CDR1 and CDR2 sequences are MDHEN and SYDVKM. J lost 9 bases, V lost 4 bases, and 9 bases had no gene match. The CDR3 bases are TGTGCCAGCAGTTCGACTAGCGGGGAGGGGAGGACGCAGTATTTT. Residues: CASSSTSGEGRTQYF.

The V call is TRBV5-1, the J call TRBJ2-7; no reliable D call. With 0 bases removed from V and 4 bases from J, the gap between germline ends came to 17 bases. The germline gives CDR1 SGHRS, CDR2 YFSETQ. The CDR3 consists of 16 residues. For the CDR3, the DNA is TGCGCCAGCAGCTTGGGGGCTGCTCAACTGACGTACGAGCAGTACTTC. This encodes CASSLGAAQLTYEQYF.